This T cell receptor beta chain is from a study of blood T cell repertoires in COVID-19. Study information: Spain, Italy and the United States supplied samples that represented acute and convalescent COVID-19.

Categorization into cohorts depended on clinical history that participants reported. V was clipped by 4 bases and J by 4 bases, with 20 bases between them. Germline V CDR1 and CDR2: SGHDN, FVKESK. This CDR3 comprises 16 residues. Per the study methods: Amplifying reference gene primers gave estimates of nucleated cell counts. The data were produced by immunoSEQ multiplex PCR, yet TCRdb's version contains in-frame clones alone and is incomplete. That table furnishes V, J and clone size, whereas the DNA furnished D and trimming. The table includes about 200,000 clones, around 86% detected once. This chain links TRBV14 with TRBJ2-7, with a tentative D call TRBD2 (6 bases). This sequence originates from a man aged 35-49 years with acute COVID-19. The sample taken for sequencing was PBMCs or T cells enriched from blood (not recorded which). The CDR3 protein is CASSPMRASAKYEQYF. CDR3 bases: TGTGCCAGCAGCCCCATGCGAGCTAGCGCAAAATACGAGCAGTACTTC.